This TCR beta chain was recorded in a study of CD8 T cells in Susac syndrome. Germline CDR1 and CDR2: SGHDT and YYEEEE. The CDR3 has 15 residues. The V end lost 5 bases, the J end lost 0 bases, and 12 bases lay between the germline ends. The RNA input was roughly 0.45 to 1 ug, and it was reverse transcribed with random hexamers. TCRdb re-derived calls from the immunoSEQ multiplex PCR reads in MiXCR, one entry per CDR3 protein. The sample consists of roughly 160,000 distinct CDR3 sequences, around 95% of them appearing once. This chain links TRBV5-6 with TRBJ2-1; D not resolved. The sequenced sample consisted of CD4+ T cells from PBMCs. The sequence was collected from a human donor in good health. The CDR3 loop reads CASRNGRSSYNEQFF. CDR3 nucleotides: TGTGCCAGCAGAAACGGACGGAGCTCCTACAATGAGCAGTTCTTC.